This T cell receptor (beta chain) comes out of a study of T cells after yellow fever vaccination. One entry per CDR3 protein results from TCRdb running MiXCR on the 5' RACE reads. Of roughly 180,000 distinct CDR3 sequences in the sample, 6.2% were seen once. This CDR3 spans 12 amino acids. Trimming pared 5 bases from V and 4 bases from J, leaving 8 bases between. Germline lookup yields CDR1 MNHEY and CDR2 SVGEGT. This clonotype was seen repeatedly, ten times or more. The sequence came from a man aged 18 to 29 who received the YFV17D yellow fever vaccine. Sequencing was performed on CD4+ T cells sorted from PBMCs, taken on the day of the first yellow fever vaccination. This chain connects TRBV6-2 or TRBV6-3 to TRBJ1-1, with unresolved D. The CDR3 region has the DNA TGTGCCAGCAGTCCCGTCGGCACTGAAGCTTTCTTT. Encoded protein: CASSPVGTEAFF.